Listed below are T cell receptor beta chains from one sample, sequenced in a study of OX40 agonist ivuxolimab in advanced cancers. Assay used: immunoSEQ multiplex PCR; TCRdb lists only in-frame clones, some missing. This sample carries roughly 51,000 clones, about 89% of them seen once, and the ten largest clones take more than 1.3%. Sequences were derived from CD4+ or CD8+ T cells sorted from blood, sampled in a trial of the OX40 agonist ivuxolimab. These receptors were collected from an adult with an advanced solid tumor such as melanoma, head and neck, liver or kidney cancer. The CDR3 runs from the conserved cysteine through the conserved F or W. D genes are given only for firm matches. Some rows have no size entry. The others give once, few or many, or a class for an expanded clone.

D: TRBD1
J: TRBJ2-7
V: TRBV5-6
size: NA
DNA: TGTGCCAGCAGCTCTGGGGCAGGGGGCTACGAGCAGTACTTC
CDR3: CASSSGAGGYEQYF

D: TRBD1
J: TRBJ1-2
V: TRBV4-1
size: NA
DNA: TGCGCCAGCAGCGAACGGACAGGAGCTAACTATGGCTACACCTTC
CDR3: CASSERTGANYGYTF

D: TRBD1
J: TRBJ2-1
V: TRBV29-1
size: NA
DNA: TGCAGCGTTATGGGGGGGGACAGGGTCTTCGATGAGCAGTTCTTC
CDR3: CSVMGGDRVFDEQFF

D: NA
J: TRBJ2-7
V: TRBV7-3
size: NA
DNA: TGTGCCAGCAGCTCCTCGGAGGGTTGGGAGCAGTACTTC
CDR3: CASSSSEGWEQYF

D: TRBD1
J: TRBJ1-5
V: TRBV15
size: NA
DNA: TGTGCCACCAGTCCAAGGGGACCGGGACAGGGCCATCAGCCCCAGCATTTT
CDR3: CATSPRGPGQGHQPQHF

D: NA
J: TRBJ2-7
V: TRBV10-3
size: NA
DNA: TGTGCCATCAGTGACGCCAAGGGCGCCTACGAGCAGTACTTC
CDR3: CAISDAKGAYEQYF

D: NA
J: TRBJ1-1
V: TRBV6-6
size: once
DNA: TGTGCCAGCAGTTACAATCCCGCGGACAGTCTTACTGAAGCTTTCTTT
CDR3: CASSYNPADSLTEAFF

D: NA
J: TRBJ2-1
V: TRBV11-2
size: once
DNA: TGTGCCAGCAGCTTACGGCGACATGAGCAGTTCTTC
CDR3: CASSLRRHEQFF

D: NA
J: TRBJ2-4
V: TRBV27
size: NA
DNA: TGTGCCAGCAGTTTATCAGGTCTAGCAAACATTCAGTACTTC
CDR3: CASSLSGLANIQYF

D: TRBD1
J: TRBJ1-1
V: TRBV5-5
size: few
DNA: TGTGCCAGCACCCCGACAGGGGTGAGCACTGAAGCTTTCTTT
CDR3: CASTPTGVSTEAFF

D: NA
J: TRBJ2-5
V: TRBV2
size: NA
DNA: TGTGCCAGCACGTCGGGGCAGCAAGAGACCCAGTACTTC
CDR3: CASTSGQQETQYF

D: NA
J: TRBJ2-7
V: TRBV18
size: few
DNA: TGTGCCAGCTCACCCGAGGCGAACGAGCAGTACTTC
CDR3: CASSPEANEQYF

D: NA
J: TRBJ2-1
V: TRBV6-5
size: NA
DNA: TGTGCCAGCAGCCCCACTCAGGCGGGAGAGCAGTTCTTC
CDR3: CASSPTQAGEQFF

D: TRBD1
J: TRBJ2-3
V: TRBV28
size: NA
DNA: TGTGCCAGCGGCCGACAGGGGTCCACAGATACGCAGTATTTT
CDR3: CASGRQGSTDTQYF

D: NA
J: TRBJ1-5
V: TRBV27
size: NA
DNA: TGTGCCAGCAGTTTCAGGCAGGGGTTCGGGCAGCCCCAGCATTTT
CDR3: CASSFRQGFGQPQHF

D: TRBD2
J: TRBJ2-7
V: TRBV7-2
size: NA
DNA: TGTGCCAGCAGCCCCCGGACTAGCGGGAGGGCCAAAGACGACGAGCAGTACTTC
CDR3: CASSPRTSGRAKDDEQYF

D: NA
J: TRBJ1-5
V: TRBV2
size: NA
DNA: TGTGCCAGCAGTGGGGGCCAGACCTATCAGCCCCAGCATTTT
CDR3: CASSGGQTYQPQHF

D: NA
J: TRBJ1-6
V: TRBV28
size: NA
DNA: TGTGCCAGCAGTTTTACCAATTCACCCCTCCACTTT
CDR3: CASSFTNSPLHF

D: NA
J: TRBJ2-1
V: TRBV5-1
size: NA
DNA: TGCGCCAGCAGCTCCCAGGGCGATGAGCAGTTCTTC
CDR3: CASSSQGDEQFF

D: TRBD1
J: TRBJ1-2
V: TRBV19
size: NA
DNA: TGTGCCAGTAGATCAACCCAAGGACAGGGGGCTGGCTATGGCTACACCTTC
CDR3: CASRSTQGQGAGYGYTF

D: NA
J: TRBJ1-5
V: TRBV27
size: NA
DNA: TGTGCCAGCAGTTTAATCGGGGCAGGGCGAGGCAATCAGCCCCAGCATTTT
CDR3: CASSLIGAGRGNQPQHF

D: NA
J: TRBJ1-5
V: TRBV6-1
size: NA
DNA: TGTGCCAGCAGTGAAGCGGTACAGGGTGGCAGTCAGCCCCAGCATTTT
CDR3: CASSEAVQGGSQPQHF

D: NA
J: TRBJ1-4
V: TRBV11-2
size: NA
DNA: TGTGCCAGCAGCTTAGATCGAATGGGGAAACTGTTTTTT
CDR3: CASSLDRMGKLFF

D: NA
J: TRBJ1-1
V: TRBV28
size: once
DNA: TGTGCCAGCAGTTCCGCGAGTGGTCGGACTGAAGCTTTCTTT
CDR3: CASSSASGRTEAFF

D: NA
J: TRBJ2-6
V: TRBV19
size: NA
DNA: TGTGCCAGTAGTATAGAAGGGGCTGGGGCCAACGTCCTGACTTTC
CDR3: CASSIEGAGANVLTF

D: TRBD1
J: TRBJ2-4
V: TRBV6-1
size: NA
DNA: TGTGCCTCCATCGACAGGGGGGTCTACATTCAGTACTTC
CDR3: CASIDRGVYIQYF

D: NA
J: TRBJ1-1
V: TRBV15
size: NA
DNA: TGTGCCACCAGCAGAGGAAGCGGGGTGGACACTGAAGCTTTCTTT
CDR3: CATSRGSGVDTEAFF

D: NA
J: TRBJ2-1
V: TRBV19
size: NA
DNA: TGTGCCAGTAGTGGAGAGACCCAGCAGTTCTTC
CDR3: CASSGETQQFF

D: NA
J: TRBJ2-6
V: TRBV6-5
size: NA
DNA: TGTGCCAGCAGGGATGAGTCTTCTGGGGCCAACGTCCTGACTTTC
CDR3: CASRDESSGANVLTF

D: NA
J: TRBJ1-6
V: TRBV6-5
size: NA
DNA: TGTGCCAGCAGTTACGGCGGGGCAAGATCACCCCTCCACTTT
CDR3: CASSYGGARSPLHF

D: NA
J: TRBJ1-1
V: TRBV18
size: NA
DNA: TGTGCCAGCTCACCACCACATCGGAACACTGAAGCTTTCTTT
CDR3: CASSPPHRNTEAFF

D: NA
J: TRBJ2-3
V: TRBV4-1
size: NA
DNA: TGCGCCAGCAGCCTCCTAGGAGGGCGCACAGATACGCAGTATTTT
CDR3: CASSLLGGRTDTQYF

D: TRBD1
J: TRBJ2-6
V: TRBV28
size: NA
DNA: TGTGCCAGCAGCAGTTTCCTGTTTTGGACAGGGGCGGATGGGGCCAACGTCCTGACTTTC
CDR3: CASSSFLFWTGADGANVLTF

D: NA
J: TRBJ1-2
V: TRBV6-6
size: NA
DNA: TGTGCCAGCAGTTCCCCGACAGATGGCTACACCTTC
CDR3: CASSSPTDGYTF

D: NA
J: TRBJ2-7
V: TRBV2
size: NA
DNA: TGTGCCAGCGCTCCCCAGAAACCCTCCTACGAGCAGTACTTC
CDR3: CASAPQKPSYEQYF

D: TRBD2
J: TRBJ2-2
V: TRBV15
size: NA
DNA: TGTGCCACCAGCAGGCAAAGCGGGGGGGCCAGCACCGGGGAGCTGTTTTTT
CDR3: CATSRQSGGASTGELFF

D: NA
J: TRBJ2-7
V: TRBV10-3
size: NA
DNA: TGTGCCATCAGTGATAGTACCTACGAGCAGTACTTC
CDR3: CAISDSTYEQYF

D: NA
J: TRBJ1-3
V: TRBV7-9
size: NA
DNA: TGTGCCAGCACCGTGGGGGAAAACACCATATATTTT
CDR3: CASTVGENTIYF

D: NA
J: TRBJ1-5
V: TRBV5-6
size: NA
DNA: TGTGCCAGCAGCTTGGTGTCGGGGGCCAATCAGCCCCAGCATTTT
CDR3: CASSLVSGANQPQHF

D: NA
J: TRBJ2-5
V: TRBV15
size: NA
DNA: TGTGCCACCAGCAAGACAGAAGAGACCCAGTACTTC
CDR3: CATSKTEETQYF

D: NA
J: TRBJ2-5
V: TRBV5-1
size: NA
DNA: TGCGCCAGCAGCTCTGGCAGCCAAGTCGGGACCCAGTACTTC
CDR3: CASSSGSQVGTQYF

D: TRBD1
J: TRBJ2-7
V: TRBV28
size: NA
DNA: TGTGCCAGCAGCAACTCAGGGGGCTACGAGCAGTACTTC
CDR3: CASSNSGGYEQYF

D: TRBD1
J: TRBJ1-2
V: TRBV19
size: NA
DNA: TGTGCCAGTAGTATCACGACAGGGGATGGCTACACCTTC
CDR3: CASSITTGDGYTF

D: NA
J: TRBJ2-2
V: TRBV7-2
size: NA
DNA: TGTGCCAGCAGCTTTAGAGGGGCTTCCGGGGAGCTGTTTTTT
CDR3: CASSFRGASGELFF

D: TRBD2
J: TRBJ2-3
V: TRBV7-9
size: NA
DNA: TGTGCCAGCAGCCACGGGACTAGCGTAATGGGGACTAGCACAGATACGCAGTATTTT
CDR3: CASSHGTSVMGTSTDTQYF

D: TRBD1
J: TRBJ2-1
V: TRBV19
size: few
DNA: TGTGCCAGTAGTGCTCCGGGACAGGGGGCAAATGAGCAGTTCTTC
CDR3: CASSAPGQGANEQFF

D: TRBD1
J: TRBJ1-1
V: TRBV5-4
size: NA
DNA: TGTGCCAGCAGCTCAGACAGGGAGTGGACTGAAGCTTTCTTT
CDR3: CASSSDREWTEAFF

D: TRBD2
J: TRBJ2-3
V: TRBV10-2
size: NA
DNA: TGCGCCAGCAGTGAGTGGGGCGGGAGGGCCACAGATACGCAGTATTTT
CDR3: CASSEWGGRATDTQYF

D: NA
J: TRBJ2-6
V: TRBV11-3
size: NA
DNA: TGTGCCAGCAGCCCCCGTGCGGGGTCCAACGTCCTGACTTTC
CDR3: CASSPRAGSNVLTF

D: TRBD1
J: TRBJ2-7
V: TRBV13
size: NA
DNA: TGTGCCAGCAGCTTAGAACCCCAGGGGGCTTACGAGCAGTACTTC
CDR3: CASSLEPQGAYEQYF

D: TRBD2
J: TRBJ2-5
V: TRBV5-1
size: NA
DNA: TGCGCCAGCAGCTTAGCGGGGGCCCAAGAGACCCAGTACTTC
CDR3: CASSLAGAQETQYF

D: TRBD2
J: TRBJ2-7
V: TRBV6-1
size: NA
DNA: TGTGCCAGCACCGGACTAGCGGGAGAAGGTGAGCAGTACTTC
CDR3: CASTGLAGEGEQYF

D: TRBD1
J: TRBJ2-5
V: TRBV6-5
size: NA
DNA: TGTGCCAGCAAAAGGGGGCAGTCTGAGACCCAGTACTTC
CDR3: CASKRGQSETQYF

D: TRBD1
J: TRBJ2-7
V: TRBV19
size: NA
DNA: TGTGCCAGTAGTACACAGGGGGTCGGCGAGCAGTACTTC
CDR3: CASSTQGVGEQYF

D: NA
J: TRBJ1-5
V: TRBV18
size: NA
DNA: TGTGCCAGCTCACCGGGGGGGATCGATCAGCCCCAGCATTTT
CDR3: CASSPGGIDQPQHF

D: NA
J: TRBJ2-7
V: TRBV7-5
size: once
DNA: TGTGCCAGAAGCTCCAGGGAGTCCTACGAGCAGTACTTC
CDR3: CARSSRESYEQYF

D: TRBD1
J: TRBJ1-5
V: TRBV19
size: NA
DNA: TGTGCCAGTACCGGGACAGGGGGCTATCAGCCCCAGCATTTT
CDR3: CASTGTGGYQPQHF

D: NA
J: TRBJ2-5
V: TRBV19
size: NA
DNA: TGTGCCAGTAGTATAAGACTAGTCGAAGAGACCCAGTACTTC
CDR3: CASSIRLVEETQYF

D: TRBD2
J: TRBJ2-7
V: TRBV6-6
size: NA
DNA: TGTGCCAGCAGTTACTTTAGGACTAGCGGGTTTTACGAGCAGTACTTC
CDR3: CASSYFRTSGFYEQYF